Listed below are T cell receptor beta chains from one sample, sequenced in a study of response to subunit inactivated influenza vaccine. TCRdb reprocessed the RT-PCR reads with MiXCR, giving one entry per CDR3 protein. The sample includes more than 550,000 distinct CDR3 sequences, approximately 12% of them seen just once. The starting material was PBMCs from blood, obtained on the day of vaccination. The origin of the receptors is a man in his forties or fifties who received an inactivated influenza vaccine. Both conserved end residues are part of each CDR3. The order of the fields is CDR3 protein, CDR3 DNA, D gene, V gene, clone size, J gene. A D gene is named only where the DNA matches it firmly. Not every row has a clone size; where given, it reads once, few, many or a size class.

CASSPRGASYEQYF | TGTGCCAGCAGTCCCCGCGGGGCGTCCTACGAGCAGTACTTC | NA | TRBV6-2/TRBV6-3 | NA | TRBJ2-7
CAIRNQGTDTQYF | TGTGCCATCAGAAATCAGGGGACAGATACGCAGTATTTT | NA | TRBV10-3 | NA | TRBJ2-3
CASSQVSSGAEAFF | TGCGCCAGCAGCCAAGTTTCCTCGGGCGCTGAAGCTTTCTTT | NA | TRBV4-3 | many | TRBJ1-1
CASSLSGSMDEQFF | TGTGCCAGCAGCTTGAGCGGGAGCATGGATGAGCAGTTCTTC | TRBD2 | TRBV11-3 | few | TRBJ2-1
CASSLEGEGRSNTGELFF | TGTGCCAGCAGCTTAGAGGGGGAGGGACGGTCGAACACCGGGGAGCTGTTTTTT | TRBD2 | TRBV11-2 | few | TRBJ2-2
CASSQGVGASPHNEQFF | TGCGCCAGCAGCCAAGGCGTCGGCGCGTCCCCACACAATGAGCAGTTCTTC | NA | TRBV4-3 | NA | TRBJ2-1
CASSRERTPAGYTF | TGTGCCAGCAGTAGAGAGCGGACGCCGGCTGGCTACACCTTC | NA | TRBV12-3/TRBV12-4 | NA | TRBJ1-2
CASSFGQTTDTQYF | TGTGCCAGCAGCTTCGGACAGACTACAGATACGCAGTATTTT | NA | TRBV7-9 | many | TRBJ2-3
CASSPDRGGTNEKLFF | TGTGCCAGCTCACCCGATCGTGGGGGGACTAATGAAAAACTGTTTTTT | NA | TRBV18 | once | TRBJ1-4
CATSGQAAYEQYF | TGTGCCACCAGTGGCCAGGCGGCCTACGAGCAGTACTTC | NA | TRBV24-1 | few | TRBJ2-7
CAILTGTKNTEAFF | TGTGCCATACTTACCGGGACAAAAAACACTGAAGCTTTCTTT | NA | TRBV2 | NA | TRBJ1-1
CASSLAFGVGVAFF | TGCGCCAGCAGCTTGGCCTTCGGGGTCGGGGTTGCTTTCTTT | NA | TRBV5-1 | NA | TRBJ1-1
CASSLGRHSAYEQYF | TGTGCCAGCAGCTTAGGCAGGCACTCAGCCTACGAGCAGTACTTC | NA | TRBV11-2 | NA | TRBJ2-7
CASRALAGALNEQFF | TGTGCCAGCAGAGCCCTAGCGGGGGCTCTGAATGAGCAGTTCTTC | TRBD2 | TRBV6-1 | few | TRBJ2-1
CASSTGGNNSPLHF | TGTGCCAGCAGTACAGGGGGCAATAATTCACCCCTCCACTTT | TRBD1 | TRBV27 | few | TRBJ1-6
CASSLRRGGIGETQYF | TGTGCCAGCAGCTTACGACGGGGGGGGATTGGGGAGACCCAGTACTTC | TRBD2 | TRBV7-2 | few | TRBJ2-5
CSATRGGQGPSPLHF | TGCAGTGCTACCCGGGGGGGACAGGGCCCATCACCCCTCCACTTT | TRBD1 | TRBV20-1 | few | TRBJ1-6
CASTRGLAGSSYNEQFF | TGTGCCAGCACCCGCGGACTAGCGGGATCCTCCTACAATGAGCAGTTCTTC | TRBD2 | TRBV12-3/TRBV12-4 | few | TRBJ2-1
CASSLSFRSGASTDTQYF | TGTGCCAGCAGCTTATCCTTTCGAAGCGGGGCTAGCACAGATACGCAGTATTTT | TRBD2 | TRBV11-1 | few | TRBJ2-3
CASSRPGTLYEQYF | TGTGCCAGCAGCAGGCCCGGGACACTTTACGAGCAGTACTTC | NA | TRBV7-9 | few | TRBJ2-7
CASSYSRPGGTETQYF | TGTGCCAGCAGTTACTCTCGACCAGGGGGCACAGAGACCCAGTACTTC | TRBD1 | TRBV6-5 | few | TRBJ2-5
CASSPGQGSGRTKNIQYF | TGCGCCAGCAGCCCAGGACAGGGTTCAGGCAGGACCAAAAACATTCAGTACTTC | TRBD1 | TRBV4-1 | many | TRBJ2-4
CSARTGGSGANVLTF | TGCAGTGCTAGAACGGGCGGCTCTGGGGCCAACGTCCTGACTTTC | NA | TRBV20-1 | NA | TRBJ2-6
CSARAGASFSSYNEQFF | TGCAGTGCTAGAGCGGGAGCGAGCTTTAGCTCCTACAATGAGCAGTTCTTC | NA | TRBV20-1 | NA | TRBJ2-1
CASSQDTGRFNEKLFF | TGTGCCAGCAGCCAAGACACCGGGCGTTTTAATGAAAAACTGTTTTTT | NA | TRBV7-9 | NA | TRBJ1-4
CASRGTNTGELFF | TGCGCCAGCAGGGGCACGAACACCGGGGAGCTGTTTTTT | NA | TRBV5-1 | NA | TRBJ2-2
CASSAGPSSYEQYF | TGTGCCAGCAGCGCTGGACCGAGCTCCTACGAGCAGTACTTC | NA | TRBV11-1 | NA | TRBJ2-7
CASSLGSSLDTQYF | TGTGCCAGCAGCTTAGGCAGCTCACTAGATACGCAGTATTTT | NA | TRBV7-2 | few | TRBJ2-3
CSAEGATPAEAFF | TGCAGTGCTGAAGGCGCGACGCCAGCTGAAGCTTTCTTT | NA | TRBV20-1 | many | TRBJ1-1
CASRGQGTMDTEAFF | TGTGCCAGCAGGGGGCAGGGGACCATGGACACTGAAGCTTTCTTT | NA | TRBV7-2 | NA | TRBJ1-1
CASSFPTGGYEQYF | TGTGCCAGCAGTTTCCCGACAGGGGGTTACGAGCAGTACTTC | TRBD1 | TRBV28 | few | TRBJ2-7
CASSSRTGGTVGGYTF | TGTGCCAGCAGTTCCCGGACAGGGGGGACGGTTGGCGGCTACACCTTC | TRBD1 | TRBV28 | few | TRBJ1-2
CASSLETSGGAWDTQYF | TGTGCCAGCAGCTTGGAGACTAGCGGGGGGGCATGGGATACGCAGTATTTT | TRBD2 | TRBV11-2 | few | TRBJ2-3
CASSLEGGAGYEQYF | TGTGCCAGCAGCTTGGAGGGAGGGGCGGGATACGAGCAGTACTTC | TRBD2 | TRBV5-6 | NA | TRBJ2-7
CASTKRGGATNTEAFF | TGTGCCAGCACCAAGCGGGGGGGGGCGACGAACACTGAAGCTTTCTTT | NA | TRBV12-3/TRBV12-4 | NA | TRBJ1-1
CASSPGYEQYF | TGTGCCAGCAGCCCGGGATACGAGCAGTACTTC | NA | TRBV7-2 | many | TRBJ2-7
CSVRSSGGETQYF | TGCAGCGTTCGGTCCTCTGGTGGGGAGACCCAGTACTTC | NA | TRBV29-1 | NA | TRBJ2-5